This T cell receptor beta chain was recovered during a study of T cell repertoires in cytomegalovirus infection. The overall study: Through public TCR beta signatures, both CMV infection and matching HLA type were indicated.

Trimming took 1 base from V and 6 from J, leaving 8 bases between them. The germline V gene has CDR1 SGDLS and CDR2 YYNGEE. This CDR3 spans 13 amino acids. TCRdb ran MiXCR on the reads and lists one entry per CDR3 protein. The data contain about 160,000 distinct CDR3 sequences, about a fifth of them singletons. This clonotype was seen more than once but under ten times. Its antigen is undetermined. The sequence derives from a human donor in good health (CMV status not recorded). Some clones in this sample may be carry-over from other donors' samples. The rearrangement links TRBV9 to TRBJ2-1; D is undetermined. This specimen consisted of CD8+ T cells from cultured PBMCs, obtained from culture after CMV antigen stimulation. CDR3 in amino acids: CASSVFEFNEQFF. CDR3 DNA sequence: TGTGCCAGCAGCGTATTCGAGTTCAATGAGCAGTTCTTC. The whole variable domain, remainder taken from reference TRBV9 and TRBJ2-1, is DSGVTQTPKHLITATGQRVTLRCSPRSGDLSVYWYQQSLDQGLQFLIQYYNGEERAKGNILERFSAQQFPDLHSELNLSSLELGDSALYFCASSVFEFNEQFFGPGTRLTVL.